This entry features one T cell receptor (beta chain) sequence. Its specificity is not known. The data are from a study of CD8 T cells in ankylosing spondylitis. Study observations and caveats: Earlier work had already found some motif variants in reactive arthritis synovial fluid and blood.

The germline V gene encodes CDR1 LNHNV and CDR2 YYDKDF (reference sequence). Trimming pared 0 bases from V and 2 bases from J, leaving 11 bases between. This CDR3 is 15 amino acids long. TCRdb ran MiXCR on the 5' RACE reads and lists one entry per CDR3 protein. The sample includes about 250,000 distinct CDR3 sequences, 30% to 35% of them seen just once. The chain has TRBV15 and TRBJ2-7; D gene uncertain. Specimen: blood, either unsorted or a sorted T cell fraction (not recorded which). The TCR originated in a male donor with ankylosing spondylitis or in good health (not recorded which). CDR3 sequence (DNA): TGTGCCACCAGCAGAGATCCGACCGAAACCTACGAGCAGTACTTC. Its translation: CATSRDPTETYEQYF.